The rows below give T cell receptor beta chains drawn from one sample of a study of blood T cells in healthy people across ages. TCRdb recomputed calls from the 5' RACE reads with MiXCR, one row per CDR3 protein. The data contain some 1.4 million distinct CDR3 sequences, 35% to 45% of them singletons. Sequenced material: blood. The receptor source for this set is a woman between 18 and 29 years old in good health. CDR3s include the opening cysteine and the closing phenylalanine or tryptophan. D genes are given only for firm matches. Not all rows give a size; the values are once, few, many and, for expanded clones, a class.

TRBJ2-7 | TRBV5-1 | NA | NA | TGCGCCAGCAGCTTGGCCCTACAGGGAAGAAAATACAGCGTTTCCTACAATGAGCAGTACTTC | CASSLALQGRKYSVSYNEQYF
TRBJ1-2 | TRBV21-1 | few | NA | TGTGCCAGCGCAGGGATTTTAAGCTATGGCTACACCTTC | CASAGILSYGYTF
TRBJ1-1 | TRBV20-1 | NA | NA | TGCAGTGCTATGGGGGTCGGGAACACTGAAGCTTTCTTT | CSAMGVGNTEAFF
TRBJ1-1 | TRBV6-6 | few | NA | TGTGCCAGCAGGGCAGGACAAATGAACACTGAAGCTTTCTTT | CASRAGQMNTEAFF
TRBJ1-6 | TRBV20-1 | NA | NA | TGCAGTGCTAGAGGGGGGGAAAAGTCACCCCTCCACTTT | CSARGGEKSPLHF
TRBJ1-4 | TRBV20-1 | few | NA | TGCAGTGCTCCCGAGGGGGGCCTTAATGAAAAACTGTTTTTT | CSAPEGGLNEKLFF
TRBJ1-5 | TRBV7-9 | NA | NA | TGTGCCAGCAGCCAGGTTGGCGAAGGCAATCAGCCCCAGCATTTT | CASSQVGEGNQPQHF
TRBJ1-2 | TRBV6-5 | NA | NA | TGTGCCAGCAAGGGGGGCGCGTCCTATGGCTACACCTTC | CASKGGASYGYTF
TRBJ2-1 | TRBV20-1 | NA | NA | TGCAGTGCCGGCGGAAGTCCGGCCTACAATGAGCAGTTCTTC | CSAGGSPAYNEQFF
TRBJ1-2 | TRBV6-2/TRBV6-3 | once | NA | TGTGCCAGCAGCCCCCAGATTTACCGGGAGACTTACACCTTC | CASSPQIYRETYTF
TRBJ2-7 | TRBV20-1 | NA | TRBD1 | TGCAGTGCTAGCGAGCCCGGGACAGTCTCCTACGAGCAGTACTTC | CSASEPGTVSYEQYF
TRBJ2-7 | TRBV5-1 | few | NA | TGCGCCAGCAGCTTTGGGCAGGGTGCCGAGCAGTACTTC | CASSFGQGAEQYF
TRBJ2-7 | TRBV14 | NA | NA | TGTGCCAGCAGCCAAGAGCGGACAACAAAAGGGGACTCCTACGAGCAGTACTTC | CASSQERTTKGDSYEQYF
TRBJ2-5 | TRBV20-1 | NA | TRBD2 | TGCAGTGCTAGACCCGGAGCCAGACTAGCGTACCAAGAGACCCAGTACTTC | CSARPGARLAYQETQYF
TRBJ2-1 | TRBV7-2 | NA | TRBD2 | TGTGCCAGCAGCTTAGGCGGGAGGCCCAACAATGAGCAGTTCTTC | CASSLGGRPNNEQFF